These 27 T cell receptor beta chains share one sample of origin, sequenced in a study of T-cell reconstitution after alpha-beta-depleted transplantation in children (dated by TCRdb to the mid-2010s). Preparation of the library involved PCR. The listed sequencing device is Illumina HiSeq 2500. Molecular barcoding was employed in the preparation of TCR libraries, with unique molecular identifiers being used to normalize TCRbeta repertoire quantification. TCRdb's own reprocessing of the public reads used fastp at Q25 and MiXCR and kept productive beta chains. Rows are combined by CDR3 protein, so each entry shows the most common genes and DNA. Across this sample there are hundreds of thousands of distinct CDR3 sequences, with roughly 16% seen only once. The ten largest clones capture approximately 4.5% of the sample. The treatment or condition tag for this specimen amounts to: allogeneic hematopoietic cell transplantation with graft depleted of TCRalphabeta T cells and CD19 B cells.

Sequencing used PBMCs, mostly from graft donor cells, obtained 360 days after TCRalphabeta/CD19-depleted stem cell transplant. These receptors were collected from a male patient aged 10 to 17 who had a stem cell transplant for acute lymphoblastic leukemia, so the T cells may come from the graft donor.

This clonotype was recorded at least ten times. The chain carries TRBV11-2 and TRBJ2-1; D may be TRBD1 (6 bases). V was clipped by 6 bases and J by 6 bases, with 6 bases between them. Germline V gene lookup returns CDR1 SGHAT and CDR2 FQNNGV. The CDR3 is 11 residues long. Here the CDR3 reads CASRGANEQFF. The CDR3 region has the DNA TGTGCCAGCAGGGGGGCCAATGAGCAGTTCTTC.

This clonotype was recorded at least ten times. V gene TRBV20-1 combines with J gene TRBJ2-7; 8 nucleotides agree with TRBD1. From germline, CDR1 is DFQATT and CDR2 SNEGSKA (reference sequence). V shed 4 bases and J 3 bases; nucleotides not matched to a gene: 2. CDR3 size: 12 residues. The CDR3 DNA follows: TGCAGTGCTATAGACAGGGGCTACGAGCAGTACTTC. It translates to CSAIDRGYEQYF.

In this sample, this clonotype turned up many times. The junction differs from germline at one of its ends, possibly a read error. The V gene is TRBV9, the J gene TRBJ2-3; 9 bases agree with TRBD2. Germline loops: CDR1 SGDLS, CDR2 YYNGEE. CDR3 length: 15 residues. The CDR3 sequence is CACSVLSGRSDTQYF. DNA of the CDR3: TGTGCCTGCAGCGTACTAAGCGGGAGGTCAGATACGCAGTATTTT.

This sequence joins TRBV4-1 and TRBJ1-5, with D perhaps TRBD1 (5 bases). V shed 1 base and J shed 3 bases, with 13 bases lying between them. CDR3 size: 16 residues. CDR1 MGHRA and CDR2 YSYEKL come from the germline V gene. CDR3 DNA sequence: TGCGCCAGCAGCCAAGGTGACTGGGGGTTCAATCAGCCCCAGCATTTT. Translating gives CASSQGDWGFNQPQHF.

J is TRBJ2-7 and V is TRBV10-2; D gene uncertain. The CDR3 length is 11 residues. Germline V gene data show CDR1 as WSHSY and CDR2 as SAAADI. The V end lost 0 bases, the J end lost 7 bases, and 4 bases lay between the germline ends. The DNA for the CDR3 is TGCGCCAGCAGTGAGTCCTTTGAGCAGTACTTC. Residues: CASSESFEQYF.

The chain is built from TRBV5-1 and TRBJ1-1; TRBD1 matches at 7 bases. The CDR3 is made up of 14 amino acids. Trimming at V came to 4 bases and at J to 4 bases, leaving 7 bases not matched to a gene. Germline V gene data show CDR1 as SGHRS and CDR2 as YFSETQ. DNA of the CDR3: TGCGCCAGCAGCATACAGGGGCCAGGCACTGAAGCTTTCTTT. Encoded protein: CASSIQGPGTEAFF.

The table lists this clonotype with a few counts. This chain uses TRBV2 with TRBJ2-2; TRBD2 might be the D (6 bases). Germline V gives CDR1 SNHLY, CDR2 FYNNEI. V lost 2 bases, J lost 5 bases, and 9 bases lay in between. The CDR3 spans 14 residues. This CDR3 is CASSEYRGTGELFF. The DNA for the CDR3 is TGTGCCAGCAGTGAATACCGGGGGACCGGGGAGCTGTTTTTT.

The chain has TRBV29-1 and TRBJ1-1, with D unclear. The CDR3 covers 12 residues. The V end lost 5 bases, the J end lost 1 base, and 8 bases lay between the germline ends. Germline V gene lookup returns CDR1 SQVTM and CDR2 ANQGSEA. For the CDR3, the DNA is TGCAGCGTTTGCGAGGGGAACACTGAAGCTTTCTTT. Translation gives CSVCEGNTEAFF.

This clonotype was picked up a small number of times. The V gene is TRBV5-1, the J gene TRBJ2-3; 12 bases agree with TRBD2. The germline V gene encodes CDR1 SGHRS and CDR2 YFSETQ. J lost 0 bases, V lost 4 bases, and 6 bases had no gene match. This CDR3 has 17 residues. The chain's CDR3 is CASSGGLAGHSTDTQYF. Written as DNA, the CDR3 is TGCGCCAGCAGCGGCGGACTAGCGGGACATAGCACAGATACGCAGTATTTT. The full variable domain, in which reference TRBV5-1 and TRBJ2-3 provide the parts outside the CDR3, is KAGVTQTPRYLIKTRGQQVTLSCSPISGHRSVSWYQQTPGQGLQFLFEYFSETQRNKGNFPGRFSGRQFSNSRSEMNVSTLELGDSALYLCASSGGLAGHSTDTQYFGPGTRLTVL.

This clonotype has just a few counts. The chain combines TRBV11-2 with TRBJ2-2; D perhaps matches TRBD1 (6 bases). V was clipped by 0 bases and J by 5 bases, with 10 bases between them. The germline V gene encodes CDR1 SGHAT and CDR2 FQNNGV. The length of the CDR3 is 15 residues. CDR3 in amino acids: CASSLDYRVTGELFF. The DNA of the CDR3 is TGTGCCAGCAGCTTAGACTACAGGGTAACCGGGGAGCTGTTTTTT.

This clonotype was detected only a few times. The gene calls are TRBV12-3 or TRBV12-4 and TRBJ2-7; 7 positions match TRBD1. Trimming cost V 1 base and J 5 bases; bases outside gene matches: 5. The CDR3 is 14 amino acids. In DNA form, the CDR3 reads TGTGCCAGCAGTTTAGGAGGGGGCACCGACGAGCAGTACTTC. It translates to CASSLGGGTDEQYF.

This clonotype has just a few counts. The chain combines TRBV27 with TRBJ2-3; 9 bases match TRBD2. In germline, CDR1 is MNHEY, CDR2 SMNVEV (reference sequence). Trimming cost V 6 bases and J 1 base; bases outside gene matches: 5. CDR3 length: 15 residues. The CDR3 spells CASRPIAGGTDTQYF. The CDR3 coding sequence is TGTGCCAGCAGGCCAATAGCGGGAGGCACAGATACGCAGTATTTT.

This clonotype turned up a few times. J is TRBJ2-5 and V is TRBV29-1; a possible D gene is TRBD2 (6 bases). There are 13 residues in the CDR3. The V gene lost 6 bases and the J gene lost 2 bases, with 13 bases spanning the gap. Germline V CDR1 and CDR2: SQVTM, ANQGSEA. The CDR3 is CSVAGLLQETQYF. CDR3 nucleotides: TGCAGCGTGGCGGGACTCCTACAAGAGACCCAGTACTTC.

For the CDR3, the DNA is TGTGCCAGCAGCCAAGATTGGGGGGCCGAGCAGTACTTC. Translation: CASSQDWGAEQYF. The chain joins TRBV3-1 to TRBJ2-7, with D perhaps assigned TRBD1 or TRBD2 (6 bases each). This CDR3 region has 13 residues. Trimming removed 0 bases from V and 6 bases from J, with 9 bases in between. Germline V lookup: CDR1 LGHDT, CDR2 YNNKEL (reference sequence).

The chain has TRBV5-1 and TRBJ1-2, with D uncertain. V shed 7 bases and J shed 0 bases, with 13 bases lying between them. The CDR3 loop spans 14 amino acids. The germline V gene encodes CDR1 SGHRS and CDR2 YFSETQ. DNA of the CDR3: TGCGCCAGCTGCCCCCCTGGGACTAACTATGGCTACACCTTC. It codes for CASCPPGTNYGYTF.

The genes are TRBV7-9 and TRBJ2-2; 10 bases map to TRBD2. The germline V gene has CDR1 SEHNR and CDR2 FQNEAQ (reference sequence). This CDR3 is built from 16 residues. The V segment lost 1 base and the J segment 7 bases; nucleotides outside the gene matches: 6. CDR3 nucleotides: TGTGCCAGCAGCTTAGGGCTAGCGGGAGCAAACGGGGAGCTGTTTTTT. This translates into CASSLGLAGANGELFF.

V and J are TRBV7-3 and TRBJ2-3; the match to TRBD2 covers 11 bases. Germline trimming cut 7 bases from V and 1 base from J; bases unmatched to any gene: 4. The germline V gene has CDR1 SGHTA and CDR2 FQGTGA. The CDR3 sequence is 15 residues long. The CDR3 DNA is TGTGCCAGCACCGCTAGCGGGGGGCGCACAGATACGCAGTATTTT. Translation: CASTASGGRTDTQYF.

This clonotype was counted only a few times. The rearrangement links TRBV7-3 to TRBJ2-1, with D maybe TRBD1 (5 bases). The CDR3 length is 14 residues. The ends were cut back, 0 bases at V and 6 bases at J, with 9 bases in the middle. Germline V lookup: CDR1 SGHTA, CDR2 FQGTGA. This CDR3 is CASSLTLRVNEQFF. The CDR3 nucleotides read TGTGCCAGCAGCTTAACGCTCAGGGTCAATGAGCAGTTCTTC.

This clonotype was seen more than once but under ten times. CDR3 coding DNA: TGTGCCAGCAGCGGACACAGGGGTGCTGAAGCTTTCTTT. It specifies CASSGHRGAEAFF. The genes are TRBV9 and TRBJ1-1; 7 nucleotides line up with TRBD1. The V and J ends lost 3 bases and 6 bases, in that order; junction bases with no gene match: 5. Germline lookup yields CDR1 SGDLS and CDR2 YYNGEE. The CDR3 is made up of 13 amino acids. The full variable domain, its missing parts supplied by reference TRBV9 and TRBJ1-1, is DSGVTQTPKHLITATGQRVTLRCSPRSGDLSVYWYQQSLDQGLQFLIQYYNGEERAKGNILERFSAQQFPDLHSELNLSSLELGDSALYFCASSGHRGAEAFFGQGTRLTVV.

V usage is TRBV29-1 and J usage is TRBJ2-6; D is perhaps TRBD2 (5 bases). V gave up 3 bases and J gave up 2 bases, with 11 bases separating them. This CDR3 has 15 residues. Per germline, CDR1 SQVTM and CDR2 ANQGSEA. DNA for the CDR3: TGCAGCGTTGAGGGTATGAGGGCTGGGGCCAACGTCCTGACTTTC. This gives the protein CSVEGMRAGANVLTF.

The V call is TRBV12-5, the J call TRBJ2-5, with 7 bases matching TRBD1. CDR1 is LGHNT and CDR2 is FRNRAP in the germline V gene. Trimming cost V 6 bases and J 5 bases; bases outside gene matches: 6. This CDR3 comprises 13 residues. The CDR3 region has the DNA TGTGCTAGTGGCCCCGGACAGGTGGAGACCCAGTACTTC. Its translation: CASGPGQVETQYF. Together with reference TRBV12-5 and TRBJ2-5, the CDR3 gives the full variable domain: DARVTQTPRHKVTEMGQEVTMRCQPILGHNTVFWYRQTMMQGLELLAYFRNRAPLDDSGMPKDRFSAEMPDATLATLKIQPSEPRDSAVYFCASGPGQVETQYFGPGTRLLVL.

The chain recombines TRBV5-1 with TRBJ2-1, with 7 positions matching TRBD1. With 6 bases clipped from V and 5 bases from J, the junction kept 8 bases outside the gene matches. The CDR3 spans 14 residues. Looked up from germline, CDR1 is SGHRS and CDR2 is YFSETQ. This chain's CDR3 is CASTDRELHNEQFF. CDR3 sequence (DNA): TGCGCCAGCACAGACAGGGAGCTCCACAATGAGCAGTTCTTC.

The CDR3, as DNA: TGTGCCAGCAGCCTCGTGGGAACTCCTCAAGAGACCCAGTACTTC. Translation: CASSLVGTPQETQYF. The V call is TRBV7-3, the J call TRBJ2-5; D gene uncertain. Per the germline V gene, CDR1 is SGHTA and CDR2 is FQGTGA. V lost 5 bases, J lost 2 bases, and 15 bases lay in between. This CDR3 has 15 residues.

The chain employs TRBV12-3 or TRBV12-4 and TRBJ2-5; a possible D gene is TRBD2 (5 bases). This CDR3 is built from 17 residues. V lost 4 bases, J lost 4 bases, and 22 bases lay in between. The CDR3 DNA is TGTGCCAGCAGTTCCCCCGGCGGGTCAACTTTCAGAGAGACCCAGTACTTC. Translation gives CASSSPGGSTFRETQYF.

This clonotype has a handful of counts. The chain has TRBV4-1 and TRBJ2-7, with 7 bases matching TRBD1. The CDR3 spans 17 residues. Germline-derived CDR1 and CDR2 are MGHRA and YSYEKL. The trim removed 1 base at V and 1 base at J, leaving 10 bases unmatched. The CDR3 is CASSQGLPGQISYEQYF. CDR3 nucleotides: TGCGCCAGCAGCCAAGGGCTCCCGGGACAGATTTCCTACGAGCAGTACTTC.

V is TRBV20-1 and J is TRBJ2-3, with TRBD2 as a possible D gene (5 bases). V was shortened by 5 bases and J by 6 bases, with 18 bases between the two germline ends. The CDR3 length is 14 residues. Looked up from germline, CDR1 is DFQATT and CDR2 is SNEGSKA (reference sequence). The DNA for the CDR3 is TGCAGTGCTGCAGCCCGGGCCTCGGGGGATACGCAGTATTTT. Protein sequence: CSAAARASGDTQYF.

The V and J genes are TRBV20-1 and TRBJ2-7; 7 bases line up with TRBD2. The ends lost 6 bases at V and 3 bases at J; junction bases unmatched: 14. The length of the CDR3 is 15 residues. CDR1 DFQATT and CDR2 SNEGSKA come from the germline V gene (reference sequence). CDR3 sequence reads: CSAPPESGTIYEQYF. The DNA of the CDR3 is TGCAGTGCGCCCCCAGAATCCGGGACTATCTACGAGCAGTACTTC.